This T cell receptor (beta chain) derives from a study of T-cell memory formation after mild COVID-19. Study in general: TCR clusters were mostly donor specific.

This clonotype showed up many times. TCRdb re-called the 5' RACE reads with MiXCR, one entry per CDR3 protein. Among approximately 240,000 distinct CDR3 sequences listed, about 17% were seen once. Losses at the gene ends were 5 bases for V and 6 bases for J; bases not matched to a gene: 11. The CDR3 is 15 amino acids. Germline V gene data show CDR1 as MDHEN and CDR2 as SYDVKM. The V and J genes are TRBV28 and TRBJ2-3; TRBD2 aligns across 7 bases. The source material was PBMCs or a T cell subset sorted from them (not recorded which). This receptor was identified in a man in his late teens or twenties who had mild COVID-19 (a few samples of this study predate the infection). Cell type and time point are not known. Here the CDR3 reads CASSTLGGGSDTQYF. The CDR3 DNA reads TGTGCCAGCAGTACCTTGGGCGGGGGATCGGATACGCAGTATTTT. Full variable domain (rest looked up from reference TRBV28 and TRBJ2-3): DVKVTQSSRYLVKRTGEKVFLECVQDMDHENMFWYRQDPGLGLRLIYFSYDVKMKEKGDIPEGYSVSREKKERFSLILESASTNQTSMYLCASSTLGGGSDTQYFGPGTRLTVL.